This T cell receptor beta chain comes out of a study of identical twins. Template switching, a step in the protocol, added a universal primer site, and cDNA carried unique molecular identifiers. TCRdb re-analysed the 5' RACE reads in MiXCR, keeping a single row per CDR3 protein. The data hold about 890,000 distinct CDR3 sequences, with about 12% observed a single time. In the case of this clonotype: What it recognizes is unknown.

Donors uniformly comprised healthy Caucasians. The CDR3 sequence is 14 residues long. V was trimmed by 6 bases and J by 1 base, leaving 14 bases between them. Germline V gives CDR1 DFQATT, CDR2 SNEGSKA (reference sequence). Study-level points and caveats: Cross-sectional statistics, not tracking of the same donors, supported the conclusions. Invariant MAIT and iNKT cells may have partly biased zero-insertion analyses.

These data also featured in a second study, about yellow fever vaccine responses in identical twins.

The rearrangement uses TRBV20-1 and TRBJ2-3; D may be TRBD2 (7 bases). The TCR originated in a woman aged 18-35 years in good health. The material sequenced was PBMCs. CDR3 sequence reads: CSAPKGGGTDTQYF. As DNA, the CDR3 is TGCAGTGCCCCAAAGGGGGGGGGCACAGATACGCAGTATTTT.